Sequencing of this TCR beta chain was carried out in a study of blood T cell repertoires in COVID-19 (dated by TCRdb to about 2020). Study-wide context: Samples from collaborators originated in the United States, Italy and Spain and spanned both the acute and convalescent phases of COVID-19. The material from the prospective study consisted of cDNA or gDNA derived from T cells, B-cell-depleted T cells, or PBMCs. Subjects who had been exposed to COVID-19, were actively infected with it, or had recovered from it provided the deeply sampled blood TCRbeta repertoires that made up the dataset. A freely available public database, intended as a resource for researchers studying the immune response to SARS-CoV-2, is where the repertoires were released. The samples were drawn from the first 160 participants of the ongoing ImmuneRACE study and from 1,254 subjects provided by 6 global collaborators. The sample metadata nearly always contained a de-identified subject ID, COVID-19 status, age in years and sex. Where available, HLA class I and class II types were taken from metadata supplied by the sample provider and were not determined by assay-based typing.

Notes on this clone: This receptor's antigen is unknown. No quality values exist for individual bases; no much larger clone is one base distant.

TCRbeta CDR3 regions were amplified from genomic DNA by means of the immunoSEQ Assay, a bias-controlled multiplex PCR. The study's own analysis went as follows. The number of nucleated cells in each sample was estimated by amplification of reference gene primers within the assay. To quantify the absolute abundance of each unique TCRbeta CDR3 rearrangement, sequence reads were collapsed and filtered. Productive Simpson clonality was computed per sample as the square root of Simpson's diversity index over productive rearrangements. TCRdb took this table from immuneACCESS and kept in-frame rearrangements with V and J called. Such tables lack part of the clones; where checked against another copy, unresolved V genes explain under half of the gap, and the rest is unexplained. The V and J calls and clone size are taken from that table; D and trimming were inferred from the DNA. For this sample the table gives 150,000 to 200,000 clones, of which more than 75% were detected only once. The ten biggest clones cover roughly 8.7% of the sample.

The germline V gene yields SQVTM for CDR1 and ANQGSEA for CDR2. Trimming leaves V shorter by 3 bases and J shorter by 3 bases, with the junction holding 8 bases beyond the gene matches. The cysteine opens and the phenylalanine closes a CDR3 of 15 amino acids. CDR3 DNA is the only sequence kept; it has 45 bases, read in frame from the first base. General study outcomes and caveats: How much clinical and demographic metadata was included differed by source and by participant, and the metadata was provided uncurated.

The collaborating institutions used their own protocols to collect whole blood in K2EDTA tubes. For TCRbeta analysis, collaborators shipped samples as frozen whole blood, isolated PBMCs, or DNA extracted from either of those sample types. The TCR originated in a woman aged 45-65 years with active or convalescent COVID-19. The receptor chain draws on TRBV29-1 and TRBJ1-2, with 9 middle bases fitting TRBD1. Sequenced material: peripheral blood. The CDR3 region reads CSVDRAGQGDYGYTF. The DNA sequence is TGCAGCGTTGATCGCGCGGGACAGGGAGACTATGGCTACACCTTC.